These 28 T cell receptor beta chains were all obtained from the same sample, sequenced in a study of blood T cell repertoires in COVID-19. Method: immunoSEQ multiplex PCR; TCRdb's copy keeps in-frame clones and lacks some. The repertoire includes approximately 98,000 clones, about 83% of them detected once, and roughly 4.1% sits in the top ten. Sequenced sample: peripheral blood. These receptors came from a woman in her 70s with acute or convalescent COVID-19.

V gene TRBV18 combines with J gene TRBJ1-1; possible D gene TRBD1, 5 bases. Deletions cut 1 base from V and 6 bases from J, with 6 bases between. The germline V gene encodes CDR1 KGHSH and CDR2 LQKENI. The CDR3 runs 12 residues. CDR3 residues: CASSPQGAEAFF. In DNA form, the CDR3 reads TGTGCCAGCTCACCACAAGGGGCTGAAGCTTTCTTT. Combining the CDR3 with reference TRBV18 and TRBJ1-1 gives the whole variable domain NAGVMQNPRHLVRRRGQEARLRCSPMKGHSHVYWYRQLPEEGLKFMVYLQKENIIDESGMPKERFSAEFPKEGPSILRIQQVVRGDSAAYFCASSPQGAEAFFGQGTRLTVV.

In this sample, this clone turned up a few times. The chain recombines TRBV6-1 with TRBJ2-7, with 10 nucleotides matching TRBD1. Trimming took 1 base from V and 0 from J; bases not matched to a gene: 0. The length of the CDR3 is 15 residues. The germline CDR1 and CDR2 sequences are MNHNS and SASEGT. The CDR3 region has the DNA TGTGCCAGCAGTGAAGGGACAGGGGGCTCCTACGAGCAGTACGTC. As protein: CASSEGTGGSYEQYV.

The chain couples TRBV5-4 to TRBJ2-1; the D gene is possibly TRBD1 (6 bases). The CDR3 is 14 residues long. With 0 bases removed from V and 2 bases from J, the gap between germline ends came to 6 bases. In germline, CDR1 is SGHNT, CDR2 YYREEE (reference sequence). The DNA of the CDR3 is TGTGCCAGCAGCTTGGGGACAGCCTACAATGAGCAGTTCTTC. Protein: CASSLGTAYNEQFF. The full variable domain, with the rest looked up from reference TRBV5-4 and TRBJ2-1, is ETGVTQSPTHLIKTRGQQVTLRCSSQSGHNTVSWYQQALGQGPQFIFQYYREEENGRGNFPPRFSGLQFPNYSSELNVNALELDDSALYLCASSLGTAYNEQFFGPGTRLTVL.

This clone was seen a few times. The chain recombines TRBV6-5 with TRBJ2-3; 7 nucleotides match TRBD2. CDR1 and CDR2 from the germline V gene are MNHEY and SVGAGI. The V and J ends lost 9 bases and 2 bases, in that order; junction bases with no gene match: 8. The length of the CDR3 is 14 residues. The CDR3 loop reads CASVWAGVTDTQYF. The CDR3 DNA reads as TGTGCCAGTGTTTGGGCGGGAGTCACAGATACGCAGTATTTT.

The CDR3 nucleotides read TGCGCCAGCAGTCTGGGACCGGGAGGCTACGAGCAGTACTTC. Protein product: CASSLGPGGYEQYF. The J gene is TRBJ2-7, the V gene TRBV10-1; TRBD2 aligns across 7 bases. This CDR3 has 14 residues. Germline-derived CDR1 and CDR2 are WNHNN and SYGVQD (reference sequence). J lost 3 bases, V lost 5 bases, and 7 bases had no gene match.

The chain links TRBV24-1 to TRBJ2-1; no clear D. Germline V gene data show CDR1 as KGHDR and CDR2 as SFDVKD. V was pared by 6 bases and J by 3 bases, with 2 bases between. The CDR3 is made up of 11 amino acids. CDR3 in amino acids: CATSHYNEQFF. CDR3 sequence (DNA): TGTGCCACCAGTCACTACAATGAGCAGTTCTTC.

Only a few counts were recorded for this clone. This chain uses TRBV11-2 with TRBJ2-7; D possibly corresponds to TRBD2 (5 bases). CDR3 length: 14 residues. With 2 bases removed from V and 5 bases from J, the gap between germline ends came to 13 bases. Per the germline V gene, CDR1 is SGHAT and CDR2 is FQNNGV. CDR3 sequence: CASSLRWESNEQYV. For the CDR3, the DNA is TGTGCCAGCAGCTTAAGGTGGGAGTCTAACGAGCAGTACGTC.

The chain couples TRBV4-1 to TRBJ1-2; TRBD1 agrees at 7 bases. This CDR3 has 14 residues. V lost 6 bases to trimming and J lost 7 bases; unmatched junction nucleotides: 11. Germline V gives CDR1 MGHRA, CDR2 YSYEKL. CDR3 region: CASSQTGVKPGYTF. The DNA for the CDR3 is TGCGCCAGCAGTCAAACAGGGGTAAAGCCTGGCTACACCTTC.

V gene TRBV9 combines with J gene TRBJ2-5; a weak D match, TRBD2 (7 bases). The CDR3 consists of 14 residues. The V and J ends lost 4 bases and 5 bases respectively, with 15 bases between them. Germline values: CDR1 SGDLS, CDR2 YYNGEE. This chain's CDR3 is CASSPRGGQETQYF. The CDR3 DNA reads as TGTGCCAGCAGCCCAAGGGGGGGGCAGGAGACCCAGTACTTC.

CDR3 bases: TGCGCCAGCAGCCAAGAGCGGGGGGGTCCTAGTACAGATACGCAGTATTTT. Protein: CASSQERGGPSTDTQYF. The V gene is TRBV4-3, the J gene TRBJ2-3; 9 nucleotides align to TRBD2. V lost 0 bases, J lost 3 bases, and 7 bases stayed unmatched. The CDR3 has 17 amino acids. The germline V gene has CDR1 LGHNA and CDR2 YSLEER.

The gene calls are TRBV6-5 and TRBJ2-7; D may be TRBD1 (6 bases). The V end lost 0 bases, the J end lost 2 bases, and 11 bases lay between the germline ends. Germline CDR1 and CDR2: MNHEY and SVGAGI. There are 15 residues in the CDR3. The CDR3 DNA is TGTGCCAGCAGTTACTCAGGGGGTGAGACCTACGAGCAGTACGTC. Amino acids: CASSYSGGETYEQYV.

The chain combines TRBV19 with TRBJ1-4; TRBD1 matches at 7 bases. Germline-derived CDR1 and CDR2 are LNHDA and SQIVND (reference sequence). Germline trimming cut 3 bases from V and 4 bases from J; bases unmatched to any gene: 2. CDR3 length equals 14 residues. DNA of the CDR3: TGTGCCAGTAGTATGGGACAGCTTAATGAAAAACTGTTTTTT. Translation: CASSMGQLNEKLFF.

The chain carries TRBV7-9 and TRBJ2-7; possible D gene TRBD1, 6 bases. V was cut by 1 base and J by 2 bases, with 12 bases left in between. Germline V lookup: CDR1 SEHNR, CDR2 FQNEAQ (reference sequence). CDR3 length: 15 residues. The CDR3 bases are TGTGCCAGCAGCTTAGGGCAGGGGTCAGCCTACGAGCAGTACGTC. Translated: CASSLGQGSAYEQYV.

This rearrangement joins TRBV28 to TRBJ1-2, with no clear D. Deletions cut 2 bases from V and 4 bases from J, with 11 bases between. This CDR3 has 14 residues. CDR1 is MDHEN, CDR2 SYDVKM, per germline. This chain's CDR3 is CASSLVGEGYGYTF. The CDR3 DNA is TGTGCCAGCAGTTTAGTTGGGGAGGGCTATGGCTACACCTTC.

The chain links TRBV10-3 to TRBJ1-2, with 7 bases identical to TRBD1. Germline CDR1 and CDR2: ENHRY and SYGVKD. With V trimmed by 1 base and J by 3 bases, 5 bases remained unmatched. The CDR3 contains 15 residues. CDR3 residues: CAISEFTGEDYGYTF. CDR3 nucleotide sequence: TGTGCCATCAGTGAGTTTACAGGGGAGGACTATGGCTACACCTTC.

The CDR3 DNA reads TGTGCCAGCAGCCAGTACACAGGGTGGATGAACACTGAAGCTTTCTTT. Translating it yields CASSQYTGWMNTEAFF. The chain joins TRBV14 to TRBJ1-1, with D perhaps TRBD1 (6 bases). From germline, CDR1 is SGHDN and CDR2 FVKESK. V was pared by 3 bases and J by 0 bases, with 14 bases between. The length of the CDR3 is 16 residues.

This chain links TRBV6-5 with TRBJ1-1; 8 bases are shared with TRBD1. With 0 bases clipped from V and 2 bases from J, the junction kept 2 bases outside the gene matches. The CDR3 length is 15 residues. Germline V gene data show CDR1 as MNHEY and CDR2 as SVGAGI. The CDR3 sequence is CASSYSGQANTEAFF. CDR3 bases: TGTGCCAGCAGTTACTCGGGACAGGCAAACACTGAAGCTTTCTTT.

V is TRBV5-4 and J is TRBJ1-3; 8 bases fit TRBD1. Germline assignment: CDR1 SGHNT and CDR2 YYREEE (reference sequence). Trimming removed 0 bases from V and 0 bases from J; junction bases left unmatched: 2. The CDR3 has 16 residues. CDR3 coding DNA: TGTGCCAGCAGCTTGGGGGGACAGGTCTCTGGAAACACCATATATTTT. Amino acid sequence: CASSLGGQVSGNTIYF.

The V call is TRBV2, the J call TRBJ2-4; 10 bases are a match to TRBD1. CDR3 length equals 16 residues. Germline V gene sequence: CDR1 SNHLY, CDR2 FYNNEI. Trimming took 6 bases from V and 0 from J; bases not matched to a gene: 5. CDR3 in DNA: TGTGCCAGCAGCCTTGGACAGGGGGGAGCCAAAAACATTCAGTACTTC. Protein: CASSLGQGGAKNIQYF.

The chain recombines TRBV5-1 with TRBJ2-4, with D possibly TRBD1 on 6 matching bases. This CDR3 is 15 amino acids long. V was trimmed by 0 bases and J by 2 bases, leaving 9 bases between them. Germline-derived CDR1 and CDR2 are SGHRS and YFSETQ. The CDR3 nucleotides read TGCGCCAGCAGCTTGGAACAGGGTACCAAAAACATTCAGTACTTC. Residues: CASSLEQGTKNIQYF.

This chain uses TRBV28 with TRBJ1-2; D not certain. The CDR3 is made up of 11 amino acids. Per germline, CDR1 MDHEN and CDR2 SYDVKM. The V and J ends lost 10 bases and 1 base respectively, with 7 bases between them. For the CDR3, the DNA is TGTGCCACTACCGTTAACTATGGCTACACCTTC. Translated: CATTVNYGYTF.

V gene TRBV13 combines with J gene TRBJ2-1, with 12 nucleotides matching TRBD2. With V trimmed by 3 bases and J by 5 bases, 2 bases remained unmatched. CDR3 length: 15 amino acids. Germline V gene data show CDR1 as PRHDT and CDR2 as FYEKMQ (reference sequence). DNA for the CDR3: TGTGCCAGCAGCTTGACTAGCGGGGGTCACAATGAGCAGTTCTTC. As protein: CASSLTSGGHNEQFF.

CDR3 sequence reads: CASSLTSTNEKLFF. Here the CDR3 DNA reads TGTGCCAGCAGCCTGACATCAACTAATGAAAAACTGTTTTTT. This chain joins TRBV9 and TRBJ1-4; the D is unclear. This CDR3 has 14 residues. Germline V CDR1 and CDR2: SGDLS, YYNGEE. V was cut by 4 bases and J by 0 bases, with 7 bases left in between.

The gene calls are TRBV6-1 and TRBJ1-2; D not resolved. The V end was cut by 1 base, the J end by 4 bases, with 13 bases between. Germline assignment: CDR1 MNHNS and CDR2 SASEGT. CDR3 size: 15 residues. In nucleotides, the CDR3 is TGTGCCAGCAGTGAAGATTACAAGACTTCCTATGGCTACACCTTC. Amino acid sequence: CASSEDYKTSYGYTF.

The V call is TRBV5-1, the J call TRBJ1-4, with unresolved D. CDR1 is SGHRS and CDR2 is YFSETQ in the germline V gene. The CDR3 length is 15 residues. The V gene lost 3 bases and the J gene lost 5 bases, with 14 bases spanning the gap. The DNA of the CDR3 is TGCGCCAGCAGCTCGACGGACTGGCAGAATGAAAAACTGTTTTTT. This encodes CASSSTDWQNEKLFF.

This chain links TRBV5-1 with TRBJ2-1; TRBD2 is a possible D gene (6 bases). This CDR3 comprises 16 residues. Germline values: CDR1 SGHRS, CDR2 YFSETQ. The ends were cut back, 0 bases at V and 5 bases at J, with 15 bases in the middle. DNA of the CDR3: TGCGCCAGCAGCTTGGGAATCGGGGGTGGTGACAATGAGCAGTTCTTC. Its translation: CASSLGIGGGDNEQFF.

The V and J genes are TRBV11-1 and TRBJ2-1; D may be TRBD2 (5 bases). CDR1 and CDR2 from the germline V gene are SGHAT and FQDESV (reference sequence). V was pared by 2 bases and J by 8 bases, with 13 bases between. This CDR3 is 14 amino acids long. The CDR3 DNA follows: TGTGCCAGCAGCTTAATACCTAGCCTGGATGAGCAGTTCTTC. This codes for CASSLIPSLDEQFF.

J is TRBJ2-5 and V is TRBV9; perhaps TRBD2 as D (6 bases). Trimming left V 4 bases short and J 2 bases short, with 12 bases between. The germline V gene has CDR1 SGDLS and CDR2 YYNGEE. This CDR3 contains 14 residues. This CDR3 is CASSRHGLQETQYF. CDR3 nucleotides: TGTGCCAGCAGCAGACACGGACTACAAGAGACCCAGTACTTC.